Listed here are 12 T cell receptor beta chains from one sample, sequenced in a study of T cells in Graves' hyperthyroidism and ophthalmopathy. Researchers took RNA transcripts and amplified the TCR beta CDR3 regions from them. When the TCR CDR3 underwent first-round RT-PCR, the HTBI primer set was used. One entry per CDR3 protein results from TCRdb running MiXCR on the multiplex PCR reads. The data contain more than 650,000 distinct CDR3 sequences, 13% to 15% of them singletons. Sample: blood. The receptors were gathered from a woman aged 18-29 years with Graves' hyperthyroidism.

CDR3 amino acids: CASRDRVNAYEQYF. CDR3 DNA sequence: TGTGCCAGCAGGGACAGGGTGAATGCCTACGAGCAGTACTTC. The chain combines TRBV6-2 or TRBV6-3 with TRBJ2-7, with 8 bases fitting TRBD1. Germline V CDR1 and CDR2: MNHEY, SVGEGT. This CDR3 region has 14 residues. J lost 2 bases, V lost 6 bases, and 6 bases had no gene match.

This clonotype has only a few counts. The chain links TRBV18 to TRBJ1-6, with TRBD1 identical over 8 bases. V shed 3 bases and J 0 bases; nucleotides not matched to a gene: 7. Germline values: CDR1 KGHSH, CDR2 LQKENI. This CDR3 is built from 18 residues. In DNA form, the CDR3 reads TGTGCCAGCTCACCGTACAGGGGGAGTAGCTCCTATAATTCACCCCTCCACTTT. Translated: CASSPYRGSSSYNSPLHF.

The chain couples TRBV4-1 to TRBJ1-6; TRBD1 aligns across 10 bases. Unmatched junction bases numbered 4, after V lost 1 base and J lost 7 bases. This CDR3 spans 16 amino acids. Germline CDR1 and CDR2: MGHRA and YSYEKL. CDR3 residues: CASSQVPGQGNSPLHF. The CDR3 DNA reads TGCGCCAGCAGCCAAGTCCCGGGACAGGGGAATTCACCCCTCCACTTT.

This chain links TRBV2 with TRBJ2-7; D remains unclear. The germline V gene has CDR1 SNHLY and CDR2 FYNNEI. This CDR3 region has 15 residues. With 2 bases removed from V and 0 bases from J, the gap between germline ends came to 11 bases. The CDR3 reads CASSERVVASYEQYF. CDR3 nucleotides: TGTGCCAGCAGTGAAAGGGTTGTAGCCTCCTACGAGCAGTACTTC.

This clonotype was found many times. The CDR3, as DNA: TGTGCCAGCAGGATGGGGGCGGGAGGACCCACAGATACGCAGTATTTT. Translation gives CASRMGAGGPTDTQYF. The chain joins TRBV3-1 to TRBJ2-3; 8 bases line up with TRBD2. Germline-derived CDR1 and CDR2 are LGHDT and YNNKEL (reference sequence). The trim removed 6 bases at V and 2 bases at J, leaving 10 bases unmatched. The CDR3 is 16 residues long.

This clonotype was recorded only once. V and J are TRBV7-2 and TRBJ2-2, with a possible D match to TRBD1 (5 bases). The CDR3 length is 16 residues. Trimming cost V 3 bases and J 8 bases, with 19 bases left between them. Germline assignment: CDR1 SGHTA and CDR2 FQGNSA. CDR3 sequence reads: CASSFGQGGFHGELFF. The CDR3 DNA reads TGTGCCAGCAGCTTTGGTCAGGGTGGATTTCATGGGGAGCTGTTTTTT.

This clonotype was seen more than once but under ten times. Because the CDR3's place on the DNA is in doubt, the DNA is left out and the CDR3 is given as listed by TCRdb. V gene TRBV19 combines with J gene TRBJ2-7; the DNA was not used to check the table's D call, TRBD2. The CDR3 sequence runs 15 residues, both termini included. The germline V gene encodes CDR1 LNHDA and CDR2 SQIVND (reference sequence). CDR3 sequence reads: CASSSSGLTVYEQYF.

This rearrangement joins TRBV5-4 to TRBJ2-1; TRBD1 agrees at 12 bases. This CDR3 is 15 amino acids long. Trimming took 4 bases from V and 8 from J; bases not matched to a gene: 7. Germline loops: CDR1 SGHNT, CDR2 YYREEE (reference sequence). CDR3 bases: TGTGCCAGCAGCCCGGGACAGGGGGCTGGGCATGAGCAGTTCTTC. As protein: CASSPGQGAGHEQFF. Based on the CDR3 plus reference TRBV5-4 and TRBJ2-1, the full variable domain is ETGVTQSPTHLIKTRGQQVTLRCSSQSGHNTVSWYQQALGQGPQFIFQYYREEENGRGNFPPRFSGLQFPNYSSELNVNALELDDSALYLCASSPGQGAGHEQFFGPGTRLTVL.

This clonotype was seen ten or more times. The chain employs TRBV3-1 and TRBJ2-3; 7 bases match TRBD2. After removal of 3 bases from V and 4 bases from J, the junction contained 7 bases not matched to a gene. The CDR3 is 15 amino acids. Germline V gene sequence: CDR1 LGHDT, CDR2 YNNKEL (reference sequence). The CDR3 region is CASSHAGREADTQYF. The CDR3 DNA reads TGTGCCAGCAGCCACGCGGGGAGGGAGGCAGATACGCAGTATTTT.

In this sample, this clonotype turned up many times. This chain links TRBV24-1 with TRBJ2-3, with TRBD2 matching over 10 bases. This CDR3 region has 15 residues. The germline gives CDR1 KGHDR, CDR2 SFDVKD. The junction had 3 bases not matched to a gene; V was cut back by 4 bases and J by 3 bases. The CDR3 nucleotides are TGTGCCACCAGTGAGTCTAGCGGGAGTACAGATACGCAGTATTTT. Amino acid sequence: CATSESSGSTDTQYF.

This clonotype was picked up many times. This chain uses TRBV7-3 with TRBJ2-1; 10 positions agree with TRBD1. CDR3 length: 17 amino acids. The junction had 9 bases not matched to a gene; V was cut back by 2 bases and J by 5 bases. The germline CDR1 and CDR2 sequences are SGHTA and FQGTGA. In DNA form, the CDR3 reads TGTGCCAGCAGCTTAGTGACAGGGGGCGCGTCTCACAATGAGCAGTTCTTC. Amino acids: CASSLVTGGASHNEQFF.

This clonotype was recorded at least ten times. The chain combines TRBV28 with TRBJ2-5, with D perhaps given as TRBD1 or TRBD2 (6 bases each). Trimming removed 3 bases from V and 5 bases from J, with 16 bases in between. Germline V gene data show CDR1 as MDHEN and CDR2 as SYDVKM. This CDR3 region has 15 residues. The CDR3 region is CASSLGGIGEETQYF. The CDR3 DNA reads as TGTGCCAGCAGTTTGGGGGGCATAGGCGAGGAGACCCAGTACTTC.